The 7 T cell receptor beta chains below come from one sample, sequenced in a study of blood T cell repertoires in COVID-19. Here immunoSEQ multiplex PCR was the method, and the copy in TCRdb shows in-frame clones only, minus some. The sample consists of roughly 200,000 clones, over 75% of them appearing once. Sequencing was performed on peripheral blood. The receptors here all came from a man aged 45-65 years with acute or convalescent COVID-19.

The chain links TRBV7-3 to TRBJ2-7, with a possible D match to TRBD2 (5 bases). Germline V gene sequence: CDR1 SGHTA, CDR2 FQGTGA. This CDR3 is built from 15 residues. V was clipped by 1 base and J by 5 bases, with 15 bases between them. CDR3 in DNA: TGTGCCAGCAGCTTAAGTGGGCGGACTTCGGACGAGCAGTACTTC. This sequence encodes CASSLSGRTSDEQYF.

The rearrangement uses TRBV29-1 and TRBJ1-3; D is ambiguous. Germline CDR1 is SQVTM and CDR2 is ANQGSEA. Trimming took 4 bases from V and 2 from J, leaving 9 bases between them. This CDR3 spans 13 amino acids. The CDR3 DNA sequence: TGCAGCGTTGTCCCCTTCGCTGGAAACACCATATATTTT. Amino acids: CSVVPFAGNTIYF.

The V gene is TRBV19, the J gene TRBJ1-1, with TRBD1 matching 11 bases. The CDR3 sequence is 17 residues long. V gave up 3 bases and J gave up 4 bases; unmatched junction bases: 10. CDR1 is LNHDA and CDR2 is SQIVND in the germline V gene (reference sequence). The CDR3 sequence is CASSIVPSGTGGTEAFF. CDR3 coding DNA: TGTGCCAGTAGTATCGTTCCTTCCGGGACAGGGGGCACTGAAGCTTTCTTT.

V and J are TRBV6-5 and TRBJ2-1; 7 bases are a match to TRBD1. Germline V gives CDR1 MNHEY, CDR2 SVGAGI. CDR3 length: 14 amino acids. V lost 6 bases to trimming and J lost 5 bases; unmatched junction nucleotides: 7. CDR3 in amino acids: CASRPPDRNNEQFF. For the CDR3, the DNA is TGTGCCAGCAGGCCCCCGGACAGGAACAATGAGCAGTTCTTC.

The chain is built from TRBV7-9 and TRBJ2-5, with D perhaps matching TRBD1 (6 bases). From germline, CDR1 is SEHNR and CDR2 FQNEAQ (reference sequence). CDR3 length: 13 residues. Deletions cut 5 bases from V and 1 base from J, with 8 bases between. The CDR3 sequence: CASSRRGQETQYF. In DNA, the CDR3 is TGTGCCAGCAGCCGCAGGGGCCAAGAGACCCAGTACTTC.

This chain joins TRBV3-1 (or the pseudogene TRBV3-2) and TRBJ2-5; 12 bases are a match to TRBD2. The germline V gene encodes CDR1 LGHDT and CDR2 YNNKEL (reference sequence). V lost 0 bases and J lost 5; bases outside the gene matches: 1. This CDR3 region has 15 residues. As DNA, the CDR3 is TGTGCCAGCAGCCAAGAAGGACTAGCGGGGGAGACCCAGTACTTC. It codes for CASSQEGLAGETQYF.

The chain couples TRBV5-8 to TRBJ1-4; 7 bases align to TRBD1. Losses at the gene ends were 2 bases for V and 8 bases for J; bases not matched to a gene: 9. Per the germline V gene, CDR1 is SGHTS and CDR2 is YDEGEE. The CDR3 is 15 residues long. The CDR3 is CASSFRGGAREKLFF. The DNA of the CDR3 is TGTGCCAGCAGCTTTCGAGGGGGCGCGAGGGAAAAACTGTTTTTT.